The TCR beta chain under discussion was sequenced for a study of CD8 T cells in ankylosing spondylitis. Study-wide points: A TCR beta motif of 7 or 8 highly homologous variants appeared characteristic of ankylosing spondylitis blood.

The CDR3 is made up of 15 amino acids. Germline V gives CDR1 SGHRS, CDR2 YFSETQ. V lost 1 base and J 4 bases, leaving 11 bases between the germline ends. There are many counts of this clonotype. The antigen remains unidentified. TCRdb itself ran the 5' RACE reads through MiXCR, one entry per CDR3 protein. This table holds around 130,000 distinct CDR3 sequences, more than 6.5% found once. The chain joins TRBV5-1 to TRBJ1-4; D is undetermined. The clonotype originates from a male donor with ankylosing spondylitis or in good health (not recorded which). Sequencing used blood, either unsorted or a sorted T cell fraction (not recorded which). The CDR3 DNA is TGCGCCAGCAGCTTGCTGGCAGGAATTAATGAAAAACTGTTTTTT. Protein: CASSLLAGINEKLFF.